What follows are 9 T cell receptor beta chains derived from one specimen sequenced in a study of shared clonotypes between healthy human individuals. This table comes from immunoSEQ multiplex PCR, and its TCRdb copy is limited to in-frame clones, with some not included. The sample records 900,000 to 1,200,000 clones, 75% to 85% being singletons. Sequences were obtained from memory CD4+ T cells from PBMCs. Subset described: CD45RA-negative fraction. Source of these receptors: a man in his late teens or twenties in good health. Some clones in this sample may be carry-over from other donors' samples.

This clone was counted once. The chain carries TRBV6-1 and TRBJ2-2, with TRBD1 matching 8 bases. Trimming took 6 bases from V and 4 from J; bases not matched to a gene: 7. The germline gives CDR1 MNHNS, CDR2 SASEGT. The CDR3 has 15 amino acids. CDR3 sequence (DNA): TGTGCCAGCAGCCCCCGGACAGGGCCCACCGGGGAGCTGTTTTTT. Protein sequence: CASSPRTGPTGELFF.

The chain employs TRBV5-1 and TRBJ1-2, with D perhaps matching TRBD1 (5 bases). There are 14 residues in the CDR3. V was cut by 4 bases and J by 2 bases, with 12 bases left in between. Germline lookup yields CDR1 SGHRS and CDR2 YFSETQ. CDR3: CASSREGLNYGYTF. CDR3 sequence (DNA): TGCGCCAGCAGCAGAGAGGGACTCAACTATGGCTACACCTTC. Based on the CDR3 plus reference TRBV5-1 and TRBJ1-2, the full variable domain is KAGVTQTPRYLIKTRGQQVTLSCSPISGHRSVSWYQQTPGQGLQFLFEYFSETQRNKGNFPGRFSGRQFSNSRSEMNVSTLELGDSALYLCASSREGLNYGYTFGSGTRLTVV.

V gene TRBV4-1 combines with J gene TRBJ1-1, with no clear D. Germline V gives CDR1 MGHRA, CDR2 YSYEKL. CDR3 size: 17 residues. V was shortened by 0 bases and J by 6 bases, with 20 bases between the two germline ends. This CDR3 reads CASSQDRARVTGAEAFF. The CDR3 region has the DNA TGCGCCAGCAGCCAAGATCGAGCAAGGGTAACCGGAGCTGAAGCTTTCTTT.

The rearrangement links TRBV4-1 to TRBJ2-1; no clear D. Trimming removed 1 base from V and 10 bases from J, with 8 bases in between. CDR1 MGHRA and CDR2 YSYEKL come from the germline V gene. This CDR3 has 12 residues. The CDR3 loop is CASSQVLEEQFF. The CDR3 DNA is TGCGCCAGCAGCCAAGTACTGGAGGAGCAGTTCTTC.

The genes are TRBV28 and TRBJ1-5; TRBD1 matches 7 bases. Looked up from germline, CDR1 is MDHEN and CDR2 is SYDVKM. Trimming at V came to 7 bases and at J to 6 bases, leaving 9 bases not matched to a gene. The CDR3 runs 14 residues. The CDR3: CASTSTGTPQPQHF. The CDR3 coding sequence is TGTGCCAGCACATCGACAGGGACGCCTCAGCCCCAGCATTTT.

J is TRBJ2-1 and V is TRBV11-2, with TRBD1 matching over 7 bases. The CDR3 covers 15 residues. Per the germline V gene, CDR1 is SGHAT and CDR2 is FQNNGV. Losses at the gene ends were 3 bases for V and 4 bases for J; bases not matched to a gene: 6. CDR3 region: CASSLRQGSYNEQFF. In DNA, the CDR3 is TGTGCCAGCAGCTTGCGACAGGGAAGTTACAATGAGCAGTTCTTC.

The rearrangement uses TRBV6-6 and TRBJ1-1; D uncertain. The CDR3 length is 10 residues. Trimming took 11 bases from V and 3 from J, leaving 7 bases between them. Germline CDR1 MNHNY, CDR2 SVGAGI (reference sequence). The CDR3 nucleotides are TGTGCCGCAGCCGACACTGAAGCTTTCTTT. Its protein is CAAADTEAFF.

The chain has TRBV28 and TRBJ2-7, with D hard to call. Trimming stripped 6 bases from V and 3 bases from J, with 15 bases between. The CDR3 sequence is 14 residues long. Germline V lookup: CDR1 MDHEN, CDR2 SYDVKM. CDR3 nucleotides: TGTGCCAGCAGAAGCTGGAGTGAAGGCTACGAGCAGTACTTC. This codes for CASRSWSEGYEQYF.

The sample holds one count of this clone. The V call is TRBV19, the J call TRBJ1-5; possibly TRBD1 for D (5 bases). The germline V gene encodes CDR1 LNHDA and CDR2 SQIVND (reference sequence). The CDR3 consists of 13 residues. The germline V and J ends were trimmed by 9 bases and 5 bases, with 14 bases remaining between them. CDR3: CASNWGRDQPQHF. In nucleotides, the CDR3 is TGTGCCAGCAACTGGGGGAGGGATCAGCCCCAGCATTTT.